The T cell receptor beta chain under discussion was sequenced for a study of identical twins. This clonotype was recorded at least ten times. From the 5' RACE reads, TCRdb called clonotypes with MiXCR, one entry per CDR3 protein. The data show a few hundred thousand distinct CDR3 sequences, with around 8.8% seen just once and 3% held by the top ten. The germline V and J ends were trimmed by 4 bases and 1 base, with 7 bases remaining between them. The germline gives CDR1 SGHRS, CDR2 YFSETQ. The CDR3 length is 13 residues. These same data were also listed under a study on yellow fever vaccine responses in identical twins.

This rearrangement joins TRBV5-1 to TRBJ2-3; D may be TRBD1 or TRBD2 (5 bases each). The clonotype was recovered from a woman under 30 in good health. Sequencing was carried out using CD8+ T cells sorted from blood. The CDR3 spells CASSVGRTDTQYF. Here the CDR3 DNA reads TGCGCCAGCAGCGTGGGACGCACAGATACGCAGTATTTT. The entire variable domain, with the rest obtained from reference TRBV5-1 and TRBJ2-3, is as follows: KAGVTQTPRYLIKTRGQQVTLSCSPISGHRSVSWYQQTPGQGLQFLFEYFSETQRNKGNFPGRFSGRQFSNSRSEMNVSTLELGDSALYLCASSVGRTDTQYFGPGTRLTVL.